These 8 T cell receptor beta chains were sequenced from one sample in a study of post-analysis software for immune sequencing data. Notes on the study in general: Four or five TRBV segments (TRBV5-6, TRBV5-1 and TRBV20-1 among them) occurred more frequently in patients than in controls.

TCR beta cDNA libraries included unique molecular identifiers. TCRdb independently ran MiXCR on the PCR reads; one entry per CDR3 protein. The sample lists 450,000 to 650,000 distinct CDR3 sequences; roughly two fifths were seen once. Their cognate antigens are unknown. The sample comprised blood. These receptors all come from a girl aged 10 to 17 with multiple sclerosis.

This clonotype was detected only a few times. The chain uses TRBV10-1 and TRBJ2-1, with 9 bases matching TRBD2. Trimming removed 9 bases from V and 9 bases from J; junction bases left unmatched: 9. From germline, CDR1 is WNHNN and CDR2 SYGVQD (reference sequence). The CDR3 spans 13 residues. CDR3 in amino acids: CASSGRGGGEQFF. CDR3 nucleotide sequence: TGCGCCAGTAGCGGGAGAGGTGGAGGTGAGCAGTTCTTC.

This chain links TRBV5-1 with TRBJ2-7; 7 positions agree with TRBD1. Germline V gene data show CDR1 as SGHRS and CDR2 as YFSETQ. The CDR3 runs 14 residues. V dropped 4 bases and J dropped 3; count of bases not matched to a gene: 7. CDR3 amino acids: CASSPKTGNYEQYF. The CDR3 region has the DNA TGCGCCAGCAGCCCAAAGACAGGGAACTACGAGCAGTACTTC.

The V and J genes are TRBV15 and TRBJ2-3, with TRBD1 matching over 9 bases. The CDR3 is 15 amino acids. Trimming cost V 5 bases and J 4 bases; bases outside gene matches: 7. Germline CDR1 and CDR2: LNHNV and YYDKDF (reference sequence). CDR3 loop: CATSQNRGLADTQYF. The CDR3, as DNA: TGTGCCACCAGCCAAAACAGGGGGCTCGCAGATACGCAGTATTTT.

The chain combines TRBV20-1 with TRBJ2-1; D unclear. This CDR3 is 12 amino acids long. Germline V gene lookup returns CDR1 DFQATT and CDR2 SNEGSKA (reference sequence). V was clipped by 0 bases and J by 9 bases, with 9 bases between them. The CDR3, as DNA: TGCAGTGCTAGAGATGGTAAGGGTGAGCAGTTCTTC. This gives the protein CSARDGKGEQFF.

A single count supports this clonotype. This chain connects TRBV12-3 or TRBV12-4 to TRBJ2-1, with D unresolved. Trimming cost V 6 bases and J 0 bases, with 9 bases left between them. The CDR3 consists of 14 residues. Here the CDR3 reads CASRPGSSYNEQFF. DNA for the CDR3: TGTGCCAGCAGGCCAGGATCCTCCTACAATGAGCAGTTCTTC.

The chain links TRBV12-3 or TRBV12-4 to TRBJ1-5; the D gene is possibly TRBD1 (5 bases). V gave up 7 bases and J gave up 5 bases, with 9 bases separating them. This CDR3 spans 12 amino acids. The CDR3 DNA is TGTGCCAGCACGTTGGGGGATCAGCCCCAGCATTTT. Residues: CASTLGDQPQHF.

The chain is built from TRBV3-1 and TRBJ1-1; possible D gene TRBD1, 6 bases. The CDR3 has 14 amino acids. Trimming shortened V by 7 bases and J by 4 bases, and 16 bases separated the two germline ends. Germline V gene lookup returns CDR1 LGHDT and CDR2 YNNKEL (reference sequence). The CDR3 nucleotides are TGTGCCAGCATCTCCACAGGGATGGGCACTGAAGCTTTCTTT. Translation gives CASISTGMGTEAFF.

This clonotype was seen only a few times. The genes are TRBV4-2 and TRBJ2-7, with no clear D. The DNA end is more similar to TRBJ2-5, so the J call may be wrong. The CDR3 runs to 15 residues. Per germline, CDR1 LGHNA and CDR2 YNFKEQ. The CDR3 reads CASSQDPTQLGTQYF. In DNA form, the CDR3 reads TGTGCCAGCAGCCAAGATCCGACCCAGTTGGGGACCCAGTACTTC.